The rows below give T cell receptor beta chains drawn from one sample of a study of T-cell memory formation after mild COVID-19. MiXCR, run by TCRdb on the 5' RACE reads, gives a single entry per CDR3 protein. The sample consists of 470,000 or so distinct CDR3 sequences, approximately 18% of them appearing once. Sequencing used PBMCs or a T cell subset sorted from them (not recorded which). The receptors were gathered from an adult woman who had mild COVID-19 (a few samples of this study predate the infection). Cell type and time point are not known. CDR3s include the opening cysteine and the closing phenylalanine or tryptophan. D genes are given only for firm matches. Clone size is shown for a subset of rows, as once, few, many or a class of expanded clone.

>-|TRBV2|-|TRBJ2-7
TGTGCCAGTCAGGGGGGACAGCGCGCCTACGAGCAGTACTTC
CASQGGQRAYEQYF
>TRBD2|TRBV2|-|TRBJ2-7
TGTGCCAGCAGGGAACTAGCGGGAGGGCCCTACGAGCAGTACTTC
CASRELAGGPYEQYF
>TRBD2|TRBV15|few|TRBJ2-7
TGTGCCACCAGCAGAGATACTAGCGGGTACTACGAGCAGTACTTC
CATSRDTSGYYEQYF
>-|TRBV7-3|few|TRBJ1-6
TGTGCCAGCAGCTTAGGCCCACCCCTCCACTTT
CASSLGPPLHF
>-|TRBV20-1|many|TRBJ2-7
TGCAGTGCTAGAGATAGTGTCGCGCCAACCTACGAGCAGTACTTC
CSARDSVAPTYEQYF
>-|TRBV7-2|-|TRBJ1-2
TGTGCCAGCAGCTTATTACAGGGAATTGAGGGCTACACCTTC
CASSLLQGIEGYTF
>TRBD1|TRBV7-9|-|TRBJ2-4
TGTGCCAGCAGCTTTGCGGGACAGGGGAGGTTGGATGCCAAAAACATTCAGTACTTC
CASSFAGQGRLDAKNIQYF
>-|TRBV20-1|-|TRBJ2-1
TGCAGTGCTAGCCCCGACTCGTACAATGAGCAGTTCTTC
CSASPDSYNEQFF
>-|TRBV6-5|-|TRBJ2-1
TGTGCCAGCAACAGGGGAGGGAATGAGCAGTTCTTC
CASNRGGNEQFF
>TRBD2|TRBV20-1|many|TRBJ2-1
TGCAGTGCTAGCGGCGGAACTAGCGGCATGAATGAGCAGTTCTTC
CSASGGTSGMNEQFF
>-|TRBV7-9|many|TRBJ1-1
TGTGCCAGCAGCTTAGGGACTGGAACTGAAGCTTTCTTT
CASSLGTGTEAFF
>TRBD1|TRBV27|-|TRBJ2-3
TGTGCCAGCAGTTTAGAGCTGACAGGGTACAGCACAGATACGCAGTATTTT
CASSLELTGYSTDTQYF
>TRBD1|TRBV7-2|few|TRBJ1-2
TGTGCCAGCAGCTCTCACAGGGGCGACTATGGCTACACCTTC
CASSSHRGDYGYTF
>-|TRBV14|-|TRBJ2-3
TGTGCCAGCAGCCAAGGAACGTCTAGGTCAGATACGCAGTATTTT
CASSQGTSRSDTQYF
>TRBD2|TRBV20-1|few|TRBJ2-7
TGCAGTGCCGCGATGACTAGCGGGAGCGACGAGCAGTACTTC
CSAAMTSGSDEQYF
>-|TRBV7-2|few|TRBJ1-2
TGTGCCAGCAGCCTCGCGTCGCTGGGAGGGTATGGCTACACCTTC
CASSLASLGGYGYTF
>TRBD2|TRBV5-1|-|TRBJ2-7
TGCGCCAGCAGCCCTCTTCTGGGAGGGGCCACCTACGAGCAGTACTTC
CASSPLLGGATYEQYF
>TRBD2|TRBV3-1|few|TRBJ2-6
TGTGCCAGCAGCCTCCGGACTAGCGGGATTAGCTCTGGGGCCAACGTCCTGACTTTC
CASSLRTSGISSGANVLTF
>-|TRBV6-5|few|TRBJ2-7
TGTGCCAGCAGCTTTGACAGCTACTCCTACGAGCAGTACTTC
CASSFDSYSYEQYF
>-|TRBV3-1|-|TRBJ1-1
TGTGCCAGCAGCCAAGAAGGGGCTTGGGTGAATAAACCTGAAGCTTTCTTT
CASSQEGAWVNKPEAFF
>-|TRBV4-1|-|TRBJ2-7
TGCGCCAGCAGCCATACGGTAGACTACGAGCAGTACTTC
CASSHTVDYEQYF
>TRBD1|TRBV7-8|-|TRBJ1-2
TGTGCCAGCAGCTTAGCTCGGACAGGGAATGTTAACTATGGCTACACCTTC
CASSLARTGNVNYGYTF
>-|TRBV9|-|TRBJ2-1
TGTGCCAGCAGCGTAGAGGCGGGGACTTACAATGAGCAGTTCTTC
CASSVEAGTYNEQFF
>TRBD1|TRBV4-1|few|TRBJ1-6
TGCGCCAGCAGCCAACGGGACAGGGTGCCACCCCTCCACTTT
CASSQRDRVPPLHF
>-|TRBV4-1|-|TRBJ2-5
TGCGCCAGCAGCCAATTCCCACCGGGGGGCTACCAAGAGACCCAGTACTTC
CASSQFPPGGYQETQYF
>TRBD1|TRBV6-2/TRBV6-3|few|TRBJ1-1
TGTGCCAGCAGTCTTGGGACAGTCTACTTTTCAATGAACACTGAAGCTTTCTTT
CASSLGTVYFSMNTEAFF
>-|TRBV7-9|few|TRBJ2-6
TGTGCCAGCAGCTCAACAGGGGCCAACGTCCTGACTTTC
CASSSTGANVLTF
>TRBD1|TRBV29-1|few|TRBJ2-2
TGCAGCGTCGGACAGGGGGTCGGATCGGTAGGCACCGGGGAGCTGTTTTTT
CSVGQGVGSVGTGELFF
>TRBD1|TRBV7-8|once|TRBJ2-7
TGTGCCAGCAGCCCTTATAGGGGGACAGGCTACGAGCAGTACTTC
CASSPYRGTGYEQYF
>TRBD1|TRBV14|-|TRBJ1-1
TGTGCCAGCAGCCGCGACAGGGTGGGGGCTTTCTTT
CASSRDRVGAFF
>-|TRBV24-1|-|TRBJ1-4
TGTGCCACCAGTGGACGGGCTGGTGAAAAACTGTTTTTT
CATSGRAGEKLFF
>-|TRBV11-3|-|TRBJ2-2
TGTGCCAGCCGGAGAAGTAGCACCGGGGAGCTGTTTTTT
CASRRSSTGELFF
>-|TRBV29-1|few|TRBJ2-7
TGCAGCGGCCGGGACATCTCCTACGAGCAGTACTTC
CSGRDISYEQYF
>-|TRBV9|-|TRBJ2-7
TGTGCCAGCAGCGGCCATACAGGGAACGAGCAGTACTTC
CASSGHTGNEQYF
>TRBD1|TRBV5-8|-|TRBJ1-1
TGTGCCAGCAGCTTGACCCGGACAGGGGAAGCTTTCTTT
CASSLTRTGEAFF
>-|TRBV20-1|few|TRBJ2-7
TGCAGTGCTAGAGGGGGCGGGGCCATGGACGAGCAGTACTTC
CSARGGGAMDEQYF
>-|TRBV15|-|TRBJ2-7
TGTGCCACCAGCAGAGTTCGCAGGGCCTCCTACGAGCAGTACTTC
CATSRVRRASYEQYF
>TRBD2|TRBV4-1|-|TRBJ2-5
TGCGCCAGCAGCCTTCAGACTAGCGGGAGGTCAGAGACCCAGTACTTC
CASSLQTSGRSETQYF
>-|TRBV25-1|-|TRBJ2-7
TGTGCCAGCAGTGAATACAACGAGCAGTACTTC
CASSEYNEQYF
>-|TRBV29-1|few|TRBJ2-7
TGCAGCGTGGCCCAGGACCCTTTCTACGAGCAGTACTTC
CSVAQDPFYEQYF
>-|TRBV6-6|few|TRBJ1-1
TGTGCCAGCAGTAGGACCAGTTGGGTCACTGAAGCTTTCTTT
CASSRTSWVTEAFF
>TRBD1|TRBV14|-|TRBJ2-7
TGTGCCAGCAGCCATCGGACAGGGACACCTACCTACGAGCAGTACTTC
CASSHRTGTPTYEQYF